Below are 7 T cell receptor beta chains sequenced from a single sample in a study of blood T cell repertoires in COVID-19 (dated by TCRdb to about 2020). Library preparation was by the immunoSEQ multiplex PCR assay. TCRdb holds this immuneACCESS table with in-frame rearrangements only. Some clones are missing; in checked studies, unresolved V genes explain under half, and the rest has no known cause. This sample has roughly 170,000 clones in its table, and approximately 86% of those were observed once. 2.5% to 3.5% of the sample rests with the top ten. The sample comprised peripheral blood. These receptors were collected from a man aged 35 to 55 with active or convalescent COVID-19.

The chain carries TRBV29-1 and TRBJ1-1; D might be TRBD1 (6 bases). V was cut by 4 bases and J by 2 bases, with 11 bases left in between. This CDR3 spans 13 amino acids. Germline CDR1 and CDR2: SQVTM and ANQGSEA. This CDR3 reads CSVVAGGNTEAFF. Here the CDR3 DNA reads TGCAGCGTTGTCGCTGGGGGCAACACTGAAGCTTTCTTT.

The chain links TRBV11-3 to TRBJ1-6; D is perhaps TRBD1 (6 bases). The CDR3 runs 14 residues. The germline V gene has CDR1 SGHNT and CDR2 YENEEA. Trimming removed 5 bases at V and 8 bases at J, with 13 bases between. CDR3 residues: CASSLRDIDSPLHF. CDR3 DNA: TGTGCCAGCAGCCTACGGGACATAGATTCACCCCTCCACTTT. The full variable domain, its missing parts supplied by reference TRBV11-3 and TRBJ1-6, is EAGVVQSPRYKIIEKKQPVAFWCNPISGHNTLYWYLQNLGQGPELLIRYENEEAVDDSQLPKDRFSAERLKGVDSTLKIQPAELGDSAVYLCASSLRDIDSPLHFGNGTRLTVT.

V is TRBV25-1 and J is TRBJ1-5, with D possibly being TRBD1 (5 bases). Trimming removed 3 bases from V and 5 bases from J, with 14 bases in between. The CDR3 spans 15 residues. In germline, CDR1 is MGHDK, CDR2 SYGVNS. The CDR3 protein is CASSEEGQGYQPQHF. In DNA, the CDR3 is TGTGCCAGCAGTGAGGAAGGGCAGGGTTATCAGCCCCAGCATTTT. Together with reference TRBV25-1 and TRBJ1-5, the CDR3 gives the full variable domain: EADIYQTPRYLVIGTGKKITLECSQTMGHDKMYWYQQDPGMELHLIHYSYGVNSTEKGDLSSESTVSRIRTEHFPLTLESARPSHTSQYLCASSEEGQGYQPQHFGDGTRLSIL.

As DNA, the CDR3 is TGTGCCAGCAGTTTTAGGGACAGGGGGTATGGTGGCTACACCTTC. This gives the protein CASSFRDRGYGGYTF. This chain joins TRBV27 and TRBJ1-2, with 11 bases lining up with TRBD1. CDR1 and CDR2 from the germline V gene are MNHEY and SMNVEV (reference sequence). V was clipped by 3 bases and J by 7 bases; unmatched bases: 7. The CDR3 loop spans 15 amino acids.

The chain recombines TRBV20-1 with TRBJ2-7; perhaps TRBD2 as D (5 bases). Trimming removed 3 bases at V and 2 bases at J, with 11 bases between. The germline CDR1 and CDR2 sequences are DFQATT and SNEGSKA (reference sequence). CDR3 length equals 13 residues. In nucleotides, the CDR3 is TGCAGTGCTAGTGGTTCCGGGGCCTACGAGCAGTACTTC. It yields the protein CSASGSGAYEQYF.

Written as DNA, the CDR3 is TGTGCCAGCAGCCCTAGTCGTTCGAATCAGCCCCAGCATTTT. It is translated as CASSPSRSNQPQHF. This rearrangement joins TRBV11-3 to TRBJ1-5; D not certain. The CDR3 is 14 amino acids. From germline, CDR1 is SGHNT and CDR2 YENEEA. Trimming cost V 5 bases and J 4 bases, with 12 bases left between them.

There are a few counts of this clone. The chain joins TRBV10-3 to TRBJ1-5; 7 bases are shared with TRBD1. V dropped 3 bases and J dropped 7; count of bases not matched to a gene: 12. CDR1 and CDR2 (germline): ENHRY, SYGVKD. The CDR3 extends over 16 amino acids. CDR3 in DNA: TGTGCCATCAGTGACCACAACAGGGGATCGGGACAGCCCCAGCATTTT. This codes for CAISDHNRGSGQPQHF.